These 31 T cell receptor beta chains originate from one sample sequenced in a study of neurological immune-mediated disorders. TCRdb itself ran the 5' RACE reads through MiXCR, one entry per CDR3 protein. The sample shows more than 75,000 distinct CDR3 sequences, 3.5% of them seen only once. Input material: PBMCs. The receptors come from a woman aged 45 to 65 with multiple sclerosis.

The sample holds many counts of this clonotype. The chain is built from TRBV12-3 or TRBV12-4 and TRBJ2-7; a weak D match, TRBD1 (6 bases). Deletions cut 6 bases from V and 7 bases from J, with 22 bases between. The CDR3 is made up of 15 amino acids. This CDR3 reads CASSPGRTARGEQYF. The CDR3 DNA sequence: TGTGCCAGCAGCCCAGGCCGGACAGCCCGGGGAGAGCAGTACTTC.

The table lists this clonotype with many counts. This rearrangement joins TRBV20-1 to TRBJ2-3; the D gene is possibly TRBD2 (5 bases). There are 12 residues in the CDR3. The V and J ends lost 5 bases and 2 bases respectively, with 8 bases between them. Germline assignment: CDR1 DFQATT and CDR2 SNEGSKA (reference sequence). The CDR3, as DNA: TGCAGTGCTGGCGGGCACACAGATACGCAGTATTTT. It specifies CSAGGHTDTQYF.

The CDR3 loop is CASSPGTGGYTEAFF. The CDR3 coding sequence is TGTGCCAGCTCACCGGGGACAGGAGGGTACACTGAAGCTTTCTTT. The rearrangement joins TRBV18 to TRBJ2-3, with 8 bases lining up with TRBD1. The J call is uncertain, as TRBJ1-1 better fits the DNA end. This CDR3 spans 15 amino acids. Germline V gene data show CDR1 as KGHSH and CDR2 as LQKENI.

In this sample, this clonotype turned up many times. The V and J genes are TRBV6-5 and TRBJ1-1, with D possibly TRBD1 on 6 matching bases. CDR1 and CDR2 from the germline V gene are MNHEY and SVGAGI. This CDR3 spans 15 amino acids. V was trimmed by 11 bases and J by 2 bases, leaving 21 bases between them. The CDR3 here is CAVLWRGGANTEAFF. CDR3 nucleotide sequence: TGTGCCGTATTATGGCGGGGGGGGGCTAACACTGAAGCTTTCTTT.

This clonotype came up a few times. The chain carries TRBV11-3 and TRBJ2-1; 8 bases agree with TRBD2. V lost 3 bases to trimming and J lost 6 bases; unmatched junction nucleotides: 1. The CDR3 consists of 13 residues. In germline, CDR1 is SGHNT, CDR2 YENEEA. CDR3 sequence (DNA): TGTGCCAGCAGCTTGCGGGGGGCCAATGAGCAGTTCTTC. This gives the protein CASSLRGANEQFF.

This clonotype showed up many times. The V gene is TRBV29-1, the J gene TRBJ2-1; either TRBD1 or TRBD2 may fit D (6 bases each). This CDR3 has 14 residues. From germline, CDR1 is SQVTM and CDR2 ANQGSEA. V was cut by 6 bases and J by 9 bases, with 21 bases left in between. For the CDR3, the DNA is TGCAGCGTGCGGGCAGGGGTAGACGGGGGTGAGCAGTTCTTC. Translating gives CSVRAGVDGGEQFF.

This clonotype was observed many times. V is TRBV11-2 and J is TRBJ2-3; D gene ambiguous. The CDR3 runs 15 residues. The V and J ends lost 5 bases and 6 bases respectively, with 18 bases between them. Germline V CDR1 and CDR2: SGHAT, FQNNGV. The CDR3 protein is CASSTFRTDRDTQYF. The CDR3 bases are TGTGCCAGCAGCACTTTTAGGACGGATAGGGATACGCAGTATTTT. The variable domain in full, with the rest retrieved from reference TRBV11-2 and TRBJ2-3, is EAGVAQSPRYKIIEKRQSVAFWCNPISGHATLYWYQQILGQGPKLLIQFQNNGVVDDSQLPKDRFSAERLKGVDSTLKIQPAKLEDSAVYLCASSTFRTDRDTQYFGPGTRLTVL.

This clonotype was detected ten times or more. The chain is built from TRBV7-9 and TRBJ1-1; D remains ambiguous. Trimming cost V 3 bases and J 1 base, with 9 bases left between them. Germline V lookup: CDR1 SEHNR, CDR2 FQNEAQ (reference sequence). The CDR3 extends over 14 amino acids. This CDR3 is CASSLGMSNTEAFF. CDR3 nucleotide sequence: TGTGCCAGCAGCTTGGGGATGTCGAACACTGAAGCTTTCTTT.

This clonotype showed up many times. The chain is built from TRBV25-1 and TRBJ1-6; D gene ambiguous. The CDR3 runs to 14 residues. CDR1 and CDR2 from the germline V gene are MGHDK and SYGVNS. V lost 1 base and J 10 bases, leaving 11 bases between the germline ends. Written as DNA, the CDR3 is TGTGCCAGCAGTGAATCCCCGGGGTGGTCACCCCTCCACTTT. Its protein is CASSESPGWSPLHF.

Many counts were recorded for this clonotype. The V gene is TRBV19, the J gene TRBJ2-7; the D is unclear. The V end was cut by 6 bases, the J end by 2 bases, with 8 bases between. Germline V gene data show CDR1 as LNHDA and CDR2 as SQIVND (reference sequence). The CDR3 extends over 12 amino acids. The CDR3 is CASSPNTYEQYF. The DNA for the CDR3 is TGTGCCAGTAGCCCTAATACCTACGAGCAGTACTTC.

This clonotype showed up many times. The V call is TRBV7-2, the J call TRBJ2-3; 8 nucleotides align to TRBD1. CDR1 is SGHTA, CDR2 FQGNSA, per germline. This CDR3 has 16 residues. V shed 7 bases, J shed 3 bases, and the junction held 12 bases outside the gene matches. CDR3 loop: CASTERGTGMTDTQYF. CDR3 coding DNA: TGTGCCAGCACCGAGAGAGGGACAGGAATGACAGATACGCAGTATTTT.

This clonotype appeared many times. The chain carries TRBV27 and TRBJ1-2; TRBD1 agrees at 7 bases. Germline V CDR1 and CDR2: MNHEY, SMNVEV (reference sequence). V shed 6 bases, J shed 4 bases, and the junction held 8 bases outside the gene matches. CDR3 length: 14 residues. CDR3 in amino acids: CASSLQGKGYGYTF. As DNA, the CDR3 is TGTGCCAGCAGCCTACAGGGGAAAGGCTATGGCTACACCTTC.

This clonotype is classed as medium-sized. The CDR3 loop is CASSQIRGEKLFF. The CDR3, as DNA: TGCGCCAGCAGCCAAATCAGAGGCGAAAAACTGTTTTTT. The genes are TRBV4-3 and TRBJ1-4; D is unresolved. Germline V CDR1 and CDR2: LGHNA, YSLEER. Between the trimmed V and J ends, which lost 2 bases and 8 bases, there was a span of 9 bases. This CDR3 has 13 residues.

This clonotype was detected many times. The rearrangement links TRBV9 to TRBJ1-5; possibly TRBD1 for D (6 bases). The CDR3 runs 15 residues. Trimming removed 1 base at V and 6 bases at J, with 14 bases between. Germline V lookup: CDR1 SGDLS, CDR2 YYNGEE. Here the CDR3 DNA reads TGTGCCAGCAGCGTATCAGGGGCCCAGGGTCAGCCCCAGCATTTT. Translating it yields CASSVSGAQGQPQHF. Looking up the rest from reference TRBV9 and TRBJ1-5 gives the full variable domain: DSGVTQTPKHLITATGQRVTLRCSPRSGDLSVYWYQQSLDQGLQFLIQYYNGEERAKGNILERFSAQQFPDLHSELNLSSLELGDSALYFCASSVSGAQGQPQHFGDGTRLSIL.

This clonotype has ten or more counts. The rearrangement uses TRBV20-1 and TRBJ2-3; TRBD2 aligns across 7 bases. The CDR3 extends over 15 amino acids. Per germline, CDR1 DFQATT and CDR2 SNEGSKA (reference sequence). V trimming: 5 bases; J trimming: 4 bases; junction bases outside the gene matches: 12. CDR3 bases: TGCAGTGCTGGGGGAGGGCGAAGAGGGGCAGATACGCAGTATTTT. Amino acids: CSAGGGRRGADTQYF.

This clonotype was observed at least ten times. The chain recombines TRBV5-1 with TRBJ2-3, with a tentative D call TRBD2 (7 bases). The CDR3 has 15 residues. Germline loops: CDR1 SGHRS, CDR2 YFSETQ. Trimming shortened V by 5 bases and J by 5 bases, and 18 bases separated the two germline ends. DNA for the CDR3: TGCGCCAGCAGGCGAACGGGGGGCCGAGGAGATACGCAGTATTTT. As protein: CASRRTGGRGDTQYF. The variable domain in full, with the rest retrieved from reference TRBV5-1 and TRBJ2-3, is KAGVTQTPRYLIKTRGQQVTLSCSPISGHRSVSWYQQTPGQGLQFLFEYFSETQRNKGNFPGRFSGRQFSNSRSEMNVSTLELGDSALYLCASRRTGGRGDTQYFGPGTRLTVL.

This chain connects TRBV6-6 to TRBJ2-3, with 9 bases identical to TRBD2. CDR3 length: 16 residues. The germline V gene encodes CDR1 MNHNY and CDR2 SVGAGI (reference sequence). V lost 8 bases to trimming and J lost 4 bases; unmatched junction nucleotides: 13. This chain's CDR3 is CASDSLGRGGPDTQYF. In DNA, the CDR3 is TGTGCCAGCGACTCACTAGGGCGGGGGGGCCCAGATACGCAGTATTTT.

This clonotype has ten or more counts. This sequence joins TRBV20-1 and TRBJ2-1; 11 bases align to TRBD2. CDR3 length: 15 residues. Unmatched junction bases numbered 4, after V lost 5 bases and J lost 1 base. CDR1 is DFQATT, CDR2 SNEGSKA, per germline (reference sequence). CDR3 protein: CSAPGLAGSYNEQFF. The CDR3, as DNA: TGCAGTGCTCCAGGACTAGCGGGTTCCTACAATGAGCAGTTCTTC.

This clonotype came up many times. J is TRBJ1-6 and V is TRBV7-6, with 8 bases identical to TRBD1. Germline values: CDR1 SGHVS, CDR2 FNYEAQ. The V and J ends lost 5 bases and 10 bases, in that order; junction bases with no gene match: 4. The CDR3 length is 13 residues. Here the CDR3 DNA reads TGTGCCAGCAGCGAACAGGGGGAATCACCCCTCCACTTT. It yields the protein CASSEQGESPLHF. Filled out from reference TRBV7-6 and TRBJ1-6, the complete variable domain reads GAGVSQSPRYKVTKRGQDVALRCDPISGHVSLYWYRQALGQGPEFLTYFNYEAQQDKSGLPNDRFSAERPEGSISTLTIQRTEQRDSAMYRCASSEQGESPLHFGNGTRLTVT.

This chain uses TRBV6-6 with TRBJ2-5; 11 nucleotides agree with TRBD2. CDR1 and CDR2 (germline): MNHNY, SVGAGI (reference sequence). The V and J ends lost 6 bases and 6 bases, in that order; junction bases with no gene match: 15. The CDR3 spans 17 residues. The CDR3 region is CASRVRPSGGLLKTQYF. The CDR3 DNA sequence: TGTGCCAGCAGAGTTCGGCCTAGCGGGGGGCTTTTGAAGACCCAGTACTTC.

This clonotype was observed once. The missing conserved phenylalanine or tryptophan at the end of this CDR3 makes a read error likely. The J gene is TRBJ2-7, the V gene TRBV4-1, with unresolved D. The CDR3 spans 15 residues. The V and J ends lost 1 base and 2 bases respectively, with 12 bases between them. The germline CDR1 and CDR2 sequences are MGHRA and YSYEKL. The CDR3: CASSQGPDGAYEQYN. In DNA form, the CDR3 reads TGCGCCAGCAGCCAAGGACCGGACGGAGCCTACGAGCAGTACAAC.

The J gene is TRBJ1-6, the V gene TRBV19, with D uncertain. Between the trimmed V and J ends, which lost 3 bases and 9 bases, there was a span of 9 bases. CDR1 and CDR2 (germline): LNHDA, SQIVND (reference sequence). This CDR3 contains 13 residues. The CDR3 reads CASSIRNLSPLHF. CDR3 sequence (DNA): TGTGCCAGTAGTATTCGGAACCTTTCACCCCTCCACTTT.

This clonotype was counted a few times. This chain links TRBV7-2 with TRBJ2-5; 9 nucleotides match TRBD2. This CDR3 comprises 15 residues. Trimming took 5 bases from V and 4 from J; bases not matched to a gene: 8. Looked up from germline, CDR1 is SGHTA and CDR2 is FQGNSA. The CDR3 loop reads CASSPRGGLGETQYF. CDR3 nucleotides: TGTGCCAGCAGCCCGCGGGGGGGCCTTGGAGAGACCCAGTACTTC.

This clonotype occurred many times. The chain employs TRBV12-3 or TRBV12-4 and TRBJ2-1, with 13 bases that match TRBD2. The CDR3 contains 16 residues. With V trimmed by 7 bases and J by 4 bases, 7 bases remained unmatched. CDR3 residues: CASTMRTSGGYNEQFF. The CDR3 coding sequence is TGTGCCAGCACTATGCGGACTAGCGGGGGATACAATGAGCAGTTCTTC.

This clonotype was detected many times. The chain recombines TRBV6-2 or TRBV6-3 with TRBJ2-5, with D tentatively TRBD1 (5 bases). There are 13 residues in the CDR3. V was shortened by 5 bases and J by 4 bases, with 11 bases between the two germline ends. CDR1 is MNHEY and CDR2 is SVGEGT in the germline V gene. CDR3 sequence reads: CASSDTGLETQYF. The CDR3 coding sequence is TGTGCCAGCAGTGACACAGGTTTAGAGACCCAGTACTTC.

This clonotype has ten or more counts. The chain uses TRBV24-1 and TRBJ1-2, with D possibly TRBD1 on 6 matching bases. Germline loops: CDR1 KGHDR, CDR2 SFDVKD. The CDR3 extends over 13 amino acids. V was clipped by 6 bases and J by 8 bases, with 15 bases between them. This CDR3 is CATSYRGGQGYTF. The CDR3 region has the DNA TGTGCCACCAGTTACCGGGGGGGGCAAGGCTACACCTTC.

The sample holds many counts of this clonotype. This chain links TRBV10-3 with TRBJ2-2; 15 bases agree with TRBD2. Looked up from germline, CDR1 is ENHRY and CDR2 is SYGVKD. Losses at the gene ends were 5 bases for V and 0 bases for J; bases not matched to a gene: 4. The length of the CDR3 is 18 residues. The CDR3 here is CAISKGLAGGPNTGELFF. CDR3 nucleotide sequence: TGTGCCATCAGTAAGGGACTAGCGGGGGGCCCGAACACCGGGGAGCTGTTTTTT.

This clonotype was recorded many times. The J gene is TRBJ2-2, the V gene TRBV6-2 or TRBV6-3, with 15 bases aligning to TRBD2. Per the germline V gene, CDR1 is MNHEY and CDR2 is SVGEGT. V shed 5 bases and J 6 bases; nucleotides not matched to a gene: 7. The CDR3 covers 17 residues. The CDR3 bases are TGTGCCAGCAGTGACGGACTAGCGGGGGGGCTGTCCGGGGAGCTGTTTTTT. Translation: CASSDGLAGGLSGELFF.

In this sample, this clonotype turned up many times. V is TRBV7-2 and J is TRBJ2-7; TRBD2 matches at 8 bases. Germline V gene data show CDR1 as SGHTA and CDR2 as FQGNSA. With V trimmed by 3 bases and J by 4 bases, 8 bases remained unmatched. There are 15 residues in the CDR3. CDR3 coding DNA: TGTGCCAGCAGCTTCCGGACGGGGGGGAAGTACGAGCAGTACTTC. Translation gives CASSFRTGGKYEQYF.

This clonotype was picked up many times. This chain connects TRBV5-5 to TRBJ2-7, with 10 bases fitting TRBD1. The CDR3 is made up of 14 amino acids. Germline CDR1 SGHKS, CDR2 YYEKEE (reference sequence). After removal of 4 bases from V and 1 base from J, the junction contained 2 bases not matched to a gene. The CDR3 DNA reads TGTGCCAGCAGCCCGGGACAGGGGTCCTACGAGCAGTACTTC. It is translated as CASSPGQGSYEQYF.

The sample holds many counts of this clonotype. The chain carries TRBV5-5 and TRBJ1-2; TRBD1 matches 10 bases. V trimming: 1 base; J trimming: 5 bases; junction bases outside the gene matches: 8. This CDR3 has 16 residues. CDR1 and CDR2 from the germline V gene are SGHKS and YYEKEE (reference sequence). This CDR3 reads CASSLWDRGVGYGYTF. The DNA of the CDR3 is TGTGCCAGCAGCTTGTGGGACAGGGGAGTGGGTTATGGCTACACCTTC. The variable domain in full, with the rest retrieved from reference TRBV5-5 and TRBJ1-2, is DAGVTQSPTHLIKTRGQQVTLRCSPISGHKSVSWYQQVLGQGPQFIFQYYEKEERGRGNFPDRFSARQFPNYSSELNVNALLLGDSALYLCASSLWDRGVGYGYTFGSGTRLTVV.